One and the same sample provided the 17 T cell receptor beta chains below, sequenced in a study of cytotoxic CD8 clonotypes in ibrutinib-treated CLL. TCRdb keeps only in-frame clones here, not all; method: immunoSEQ multiplex PCR. The data show about 5,100 clones, 68% seen once. Source: PBMCs, taken before ibrutinib treatment. The receptors stem from a human donor with chronic lymphocytic leukemia.

This clone was counted a few times. The rearrangement joins TRBV7-4 to TRBJ1-6; D not certain. Germline V gene data show CDR1 as SGHVT and CDR2 as SQSDAQ. The CDR3 covers 15 residues. Between the trimmed V and J ends, which lost 2 bases and 8 bases, there was a span of 13 bases. The CDR3 nucleotides are TGTGCCAGCAGCTTACGGGCAGGCCGCGATTCACCCCTCCACTTT. It is translated as CASSLRAGRDSPLHF.

V gene TRBV6-6 combines with J gene TRBJ2-5; D might be TRBD2 (7 bases). The CDR3 has 15 residues. Trimming left V 4 bases short and J 5 bases short, with 17 bases between. CDR1 MNHNY and CDR2 SVGAGI come from the germline V gene (reference sequence). Here the CDR3 DNA reads TGTGCCAGCAGTTTCTCCGGGGGGCCGGTCGAGACCCAGTACTTC. This translates into CASSFSGGPVETQYF.

The V and J genes are TRBV6-5 and TRBJ1-2; D call uncertain. The CDR3 length is 11 residues. The V and J ends lost 5 bases and 8 bases respectively, with 9 bases between them. Germline assignment: CDR1 MNHEY and CDR2 SVGAGI. The CDR3 spells CASSSAGGYTF. The DNA for the CDR3 is TGTGCCAGCAGTAGCGCTGGCGGCTACACCTTC.

V and J are TRBV27 and TRBJ2-7; TRBD1 aligns across 7 bases. CDR3 length: 15 amino acids. Germline values: CDR1 MNHEY, CDR2 SMNVEV (reference sequence). V lost 5 bases, J lost 4 bases, and 11 bases stayed unmatched. The CDR3 is CASSGPGQNLYEQYF. Here the CDR3 DNA reads TGTGCCAGCAGTGGCCCGGGACAGAACCTTTACGAGCAGTACTTC.

The chain joins TRBV5-8 to TRBJ1-2, with 7 bases matching TRBD1. Trimming took 1 base from V and 8 from J; bases not matched to a gene: 8. CDR3 length: 14 amino acids. CDR1 SGHTS and CDR2 YDEGEE come from the germline V gene. CDR3 coding DNA: TGTGCCAGCAGCTTGCTAAAGGGGGCAGGCGGCTACACCTTC. Its protein is CASSLLKGAGGYTF. Based on the CDR3 plus reference TRBV5-8 and TRBJ1-2, the full variable domain is EAGVTQSPTHLIKTRGQQATLRCSPISGHTSVYWYQQALGLGLQFLLWYDEGEERNRGNFPPRFSGRQFPNYSSELNVNALELEDSALYLCASSLLKGAGGYTFGSGTRLTVV.

V is TRBV27 and J is TRBJ2-1; D not resolved. This CDR3 contains 11 residues. Trimming shortened V by 7 bases and J by 5 bases, and 6 bases separated the two germline ends. Per germline, CDR1 MNHEY and CDR2 SMNVEV (reference sequence). CDR3 nucleotides: TGTGCCAGCAAGAAGAACAATGAGCAGTTCTTC. Its translation: CASKKNNEQFF.

This clone was found a few times. The chain uses TRBV10-3 and TRBJ1-5; maybe TRBD1 (6 bases). Trimming pared 0 bases from V and 1 base from J, leaving 7 bases between. The CDR3 extends over 15 amino acids. Looked up from germline, CDR1 is ENHRY and CDR2 is SYGVKD. Written as DNA, the CDR3 is TGTGCCATCAGTGAGTCGGGACAAAGCAATCAGCCCCAGCATTTT. Translated: CAISESGQSNQPQHF.

The chain uses TRBV19 and TRBJ2-5, with 7 bases lining up with TRBD2. The CDR3 is 15 amino acids. Unmatched junction bases numbered 7, after V lost 5 bases and J lost 1 base. Germline V gene sequence: CDR1 LNHDA, CDR2 SQIVND (reference sequence). The CDR3 loop is CASSLGGRLQETQYF. The CDR3 nucleotides read TGTGCCAGTAGTCTGGGGGGGAGACTCCAAGAGACCCAGTACTTC. The full variable domain, completed using reference TRBV19 and TRBJ2-5, is DGGITQSPKYLFRKEGQNVTLSCEQNLNHDAMYWYRQDPGQGLRLIYYSQIVNDFQKGDIAEGYSVSREKKESFPLTVTSAQKNPTAFYLCASSLGGRLQETQYFGPGTRLLVL.

The CDR3 protein is CATSRDWAGSGNTIYF. The CDR3 bases are TGTGCCACCAGCAGAGATTGGGCAGGTTCTGGAAACACCATATATTTT. The chain has TRBV15 and TRBJ1-3; D remains unclear. The germline V gene encodes CDR1 LNHNV and CDR2 YYDKDF (reference sequence). Trimming removed 0 bases at V and 1 base at J, with 10 bases between. This CDR3 is built from 16 residues.

The CDR3 DNA reads as TGTGCCAGCAGCTTGTGGATGGTGAACACCGGGGAGCTGTTTTTT. This codes for CASSLWMVNTGELFF. The rearrangement links TRBV7-9 to TRBJ2-2; D not resolved. CDR3 size: 15 residues. From germline, CDR1 is SEHNR and CDR2 FQNEAQ (reference sequence). Trimming shortened V by 3 bases and J by 1 base, and 9 bases separated the two germline ends.

This chain joins TRBV18 and TRBJ1-1; D gene uncertain. Germline CDR1 and CDR2: KGHSH and LQKENI. V was clipped by 3 bases and J by 2 bases, with 16 bases between them. CDR3 length: 16 residues. Here the CDR3 reads CASSPWTGKVNTEAFF. CDR3 nucleotide sequence: TGTGCCAGCTCACCCTGGACGGGGAAGGTAAACACTGAAGCTTTCTTT.

The gene calls are TRBV5-1 and TRBJ2-3, with unresolved D. CDR1 is SGHRS and CDR2 is YFSETQ in the germline V gene. Trimming removed 2 bases from V and 1 base from J, with 14 bases in between. The CDR3 is made up of 16 amino acids. CDR3 amino acids: CASSLEPPRGTDTQYF. The CDR3 coding sequence is TGCGCCAGCAGCTTAGAACCACCCCGAGGCACAGATACGCAGTATTTT.

The chain has TRBV2 and TRBJ1-5, with 10 bases matching TRBD1. This CDR3 contains 16 residues. The trim removed 8 bases at V and 6 bases at J, leaving 13 bases unmatched. The germline V gene has CDR1 SNHLY and CDR2 FYNNEI. The CDR3 bases are TGTGCCAGCGGGGAGACCTGGACAGGGGGAACTCAGCCCCAGCATTTT. Translating gives CASGETWTGGTQPQHF.

The chain couples TRBV5-4 to TRBJ2-5; 11 bases align to TRBD2. The J segment lost 2 bases and the V segment lost 4 bases, leaving 4 bases of the junction unmatched. Germline-derived CDR1 and CDR2 are SGHNT and YYREEE (reference sequence). The CDR3 sequence is 15 residues long. For the CDR3, the DNA is TGTGCCAGCAGCACCGGGACTAGCGGACAAGAGACCCAGTACTTC. Protein: CASSTGTSGQETQYF. The variable domain in full, with the rest retrieved from reference TRBV5-4 and TRBJ2-5, is ETGVTQSPTHLIKTRGQQVTLRCSSQSGHNTVSWYQQALGQGPQFIFQYYREEENGRGNFPPRFSGLQFPNYSSELNVNALELDDSALYLCASSTGTSGQETQYFGPGTRLLVL.

The CDR3 DNA sequence: TGTGCCAGCAGCTTGACAGGGCTTAATGAAAAACTGTTTTTT. Translated, it gives CASSLTGLNEKLFF. The chain employs TRBV7-8 and TRBJ1-4; 7 bases agree with TRBD1. The V gene end was trimmed by 3 bases and the J gene end by 4 bases; junction bases not matched to a gene: 2. The V gene's germline CDR1 is SGHVS and CDR2 FQNEAQ. The CDR3 totals 14 residues. Full variable domain (remainder filled in from reference TRBV7-8 and TRBJ1-4): GAGVSQSPRYKVAKRGQDVALRCDPISGHVSLFWYQQALGQGPEFLTYFQNEAQLDKSGLPSDRFFAERPEGSVSTLKIQRTQQEDSAVYLCASSLTGLNEKLFFGSGTQLSVL.

In this sample, this clone turned up once. V usage is TRBV5-1 and J usage is TRBJ2-5; 7 bases are a match to TRBD1. The germline V gene has CDR1 SGHRS and CDR2 YFSETQ. Losses at the gene ends were 0 bases for V and 2 bases for J; bases not matched to a gene: 4. The CDR3 contains 15 residues. The CDR3 protein is CASSLAPGQQETQYF. CDR3 nucleotides: TGCGCCAGCAGCTTGGCCCCGGGACAGCAAGAGACCCAGTACTTC.

The rearrangement links TRBV21-1 to TRBJ2-3. TRBV21-1 is described as a pseudogene. There are 16 residues in the CDR3. CDR3 coding DNA: TGTGCCAGCAGCAGCCTTCCCCTCTTGAGCACAGATACGCAGTATTTT. Its translation: CASSSLPLLSTDTQYF.